A single sample is the source of the 13 T cell receptor beta chains below, sequenced in a study of blood T cells in healthy people across ages. Alongside a J-beta primer mix, a sample-barcoded 5' primer served in a second PCR lasting about 6 to 12 cycles. Via MiXCR, TCRdb re-called the 5' RACE reads, giving one row per CDR3 protein. This table holds around 1,900,000 distinct CDR3 sequences, about two fifths found once. Sequences were obtained from blood. The receptor set was obtained from a human donor in good health.

This clonotype was seen only a few times. The V and J genes are TRBV20-1 and TRBJ1-2; D is undetermined. The CDR3 contains 13 residues. V lost 0 bases and J lost 6, with 11 bases in between. Germline CDR1 and CDR2: DFQATT and SNEGSKA (reference sequence). The CDR3 nucleotides read TGCAGTGCTAGAGATGCTGCCATGCATGGCTACACCTTC. This encodes CSARDAAMHGYTF.

The V call is TRBV6-6, the J call TRBJ2-4; D ambiguous. CDR1 is MNHNY, CDR2 SVGAGI, per germline (reference sequence). This CDR3 has 11 residues. The V gene lost 8 bases and the J gene lost 13 bases, with 15 bases spanning the gap. Here the CDR3 DNA reads TGTGCCAGCTCCCCTCAAGAGGCCCAGTACTTC. Protein sequence: CASSPQEAQYF.

There are many counts of this clonotype. V and J are TRBV10-3 and TRBJ2-5; a weak D match, TRBD1 (5 bases). The V and J ends lost 2 bases and 5 bases respectively, with 12 bases between them. The CDR3 has 14 residues. Germline CDR1 and CDR2: ENHRY and SYGVKD. CDR3 in amino acids: CAISERGAEETQYF. The CDR3 nucleotides read TGTGCCATCAGTGAGAGGGGCGCGGAGGAGACCCAGTACTTC.

The table lists this clonotype with a few counts. V and J are TRBV25-1 and TRBJ1-5; 7 positions agree with TRBD1. CDR1 is MGHDK, CDR2 SYGVNS, per germline. With V trimmed by 0 bases and J by 4 bases, 15 bases remained unmatched. The CDR3 runs to 19 residues. Here the CDR3 reads CASSEYPVRTGARNQPQHF. CDR3 in DNA: TGTGCCAGCAGTGAATATCCTGTACGGACAGGCGCCCGTAATCAGCCCCAGCATTTT.

This clonotype has a single count. One end of the junction is discordant with germline, which a read error may explain. The CDR3 spells CASGQGLSSNDEQFF. The CDR3 region has the DNA TGCGCCAGCGGCCAAGGGTTAAGCAGTAACGATGAGCAGTTCTTC. The gene calls are TRBV4-3 and TRBJ2-1; D remains unclear. Per germline, CDR1 LGHNA and CDR2 YSLEER. The CDR3 contains 15 residues.

This clonotype has only a few counts. V usage is TRBV5-6 and J usage is TRBJ2-7; D is possibly TRBD1 or TRBD2 (5 bases each). Trimming cost V 0 bases and J 3 bases, with 13 bases left between them. The germline V gene encodes CDR1 SGHDT and CDR2 YYEEEE. The CDR3 totals 15 residues. The DNA for the CDR3 is TGTGCCAGCAGCTTGGAGGGACCGAGATTCTACGAGCAGTACTTC. The encoded protein is CASSLEGPRFYEQYF. Supplemented by reference TRBV5-6 and TRBJ2-7, the full variable domain reads DAGVTQSPTHLIKTRGQQVTLRCSPKSGHDTVSWYQQALGQGPQFIFQYYEEEERQRGNFPDRFSGHQFPNYSSELNVNALLLGDSALYLCASSLEGPRFYEQYFGPGTRLTVT.

V and J are TRBV4-2 and TRBJ1-5, with D tentatively TRBD1 (5 bases). CDR3 length: 17 amino acids. Germline lookup yields CDR1 LGHNA and CDR2 YNFKEQ. V lost 0 bases and J lost 5, with 17 bases in between. CDR3 in DNA: TGTGCCAGCAGCCAAGACCTCGTTAGGGGCATGGATCAGCCCCAGCATTTT. Translated, it gives CASSQDLVRGMDQPQHF.

The chain carries TRBV27 and TRBJ1-2; TRBD1 agrees at 9 bases. J lost 4 bases, V lost 7 bases, and 16 bases had no gene match. Germline assignment: CDR1 MNHEY and CDR2 SMNVEV (reference sequence). This CDR3 has 17 residues. CDR3 bases: TGTGCCAGCACTCCATTCGGACAGGGGCTTCTTTCCTATGGCTACACCTTC. Translating gives CASTPFGQGLLSYGYTF.

V and J are TRBV11-2 and TRBJ1-1, with TRBD1 matching 8 bases. J lost 3 bases, V lost 1 base, and 10 bases had no gene match. The germline V gene has CDR1 SGHAT and CDR2 FQNNGV. CDR3 length: 17 amino acids. The CDR3, as DNA: TGTGCCAGCAGCTTAGGACAGGGGACTACTGAGGACACTGAAGCTTTCTTT. It yields the protein CASSLGQGTTEDTEAFF.

The V call is TRBV29-1, the J call TRBJ2-7; maybe TRBD1 (6 bases). In germline, CDR1 is SQVTM, CDR2 ANQGSEA. Deletions cut 0 bases from V and 0 bases from J, with 15 bases between. The CDR3 runs to 16 residues. The CDR3 DNA follows: TGCAGCGTTGAAGATTATTCTCAGGGGTTCTCCTACGAGCAGTACTTC. Its translation: CSVEDYSQGFSYEQYF.

The chain combines TRBV4-3 with TRBJ2-1; 8 nucleotides match TRBD1. The DNA end favors TRBJ2-7, so the J call may be wrong. The CDR3 covers 16 residues. Germline V gene sequence: CDR1 LGHNA, CDR2 YSLEER. The CDR3 spells CASSQFDRGENYEQYF. CDR3 sequence (DNA): TGCGCCAGCAGCCAGTTCGACAGGGGTGAGAACTACGAGCAGTACTTC.

The chain carries TRBV7-2 and TRBJ1-1; TRBD1 might be the D (6 bases). V lost 1 base and J 3 bases, leaving 15 bases between the germline ends. Germline CDR1 and CDR2: SGHTA and FQGNSA. The CDR3 covers 16 residues. CDR3 protein: CASSLVAGGGYTEAFF. Written as DNA, the CDR3 is TGTGCCAGCAGCTTAGTAGCCGGGGGCGGGTACACTGAAGCTTTCTTT. The variable domain in full, completed from reference TRBV7-2 and TRBJ1-1, reads GAGVSQSPSNKVTEKGKDVELRCDPISGHTALYWYRQSLGQGLEFLIYFQGNSAPDKSGLPSDRFSAERTGGSVSTLTIQRTQQEDSAVYLCASSLVAGGGYTEAFFGQGTRLTVV.

V gene TRBV5-5 combines with J gene TRBJ2-7; 8 bases are shared with TRBD2. This CDR3 is built from 16 residues. The V and J ends lost 0 bases and 3 bases, in that order; junction bases with no gene match: 8. From germline, CDR1 is SGHKS and CDR2 YYEKEE (reference sequence). The DNA for the CDR3 is TGTGCCAGCAGCTTGGGGACCATGGCGGGGGGCTACGAGCAGTACTTC. Residues: CASSLGTMAGGYEQYF. The full variable domain, with the rest looked up from reference TRBV5-5 and TRBJ2-7, is DAGVTQSPTHLIKTRGQQVTLRCSPISGHKSVSWYQQVLGQGPQFIFQYYEKEERGRGNFPDRFSARQFPNYSSELNVNALLLGDSALYLCASSLGTMAGGYEQYFGPGTRLTVT.